The source of this T cell receptor beta chain is a study of spatial heterogeneity in lung cancer (dated by TCRdb to the late 2010s). Turning to the overall study: More beta-chain than alpha-chain transcripts were consistently detected, likely reflecting higher beta-chain transcript abundance. In the raw uncorrected reads, each unique combination of TCR and UMI appeared on average more than ten times. The study quantitatively compared TCR alpha and beta repertoires across multiple tumor regions, matched nontumor lung and blood in non-small cell lung cancer. TCR repertoire features were related to nonsynonymous mutation counts determined by whole-exome sequencing of tumor tissue. Both alpha and beta chains were TCR-sequenced in hundreds of tumor regions, some 64 matched nontumor lung samples and roughly 54 PBMC samples obtained at surgery.

Ten or more counts support this clonotype. The antigen it binds to is not known. Base qualities were left out, and no much larger clone turns up one base away. In light of the paper, this sample's time point label describes: sample taken at primary tumor resection. Donors were 65 to 85 patients with early-stage, untreated non-small cell lung cancer from the lung TRACERx cohort. For TCR sequencing, whole RNA was extracted from tumor and nontumor lung tissue, or from cryopreserved PBMC samples, and no cell sorting was done. Patients were selected for TCR sequencing only if sufficient RNA was available from at least two tumor regions. V trim: 6 bases; J trim: 2 bases; unmatched bases: 13. CDR1 and CDR2, looked up from the germline V gene, are MNHEY and SVGEGT. The CDR3 sequence holds 18 residues, the cysteine and phenylalanine included. The DNA shown is the 54-base CDR3, in frame from base 1. Libraries were made using 5' RACE. The sequencer was a NextSeq 500. In the TCR library protocol, a unique molecular identifier was attached to each TCR cDNA molecule so that PCR and sequencing errors could be corrected. As for the authors' bioinformatics: TCR identification, UMI-based error correction and CDR3 extraction were all carried out with Decombinator tools. Expanded TCRs were defined as those above a frequency of 2 per 1,000, corresponding to the top 1% of the tumor frequency distribution. Rényi diversity was computed with the R vegan package after subsampling each repertoire 100 times to 5,000 TCRs. To build CDR3 similarity networks, amino acid triplet string-kernel similarity was used, and CDR3s were connected when their pairwise similarity was above 0.82. TCRdb redid the processing of the public reads, applying fastp at Q25 and MiXCR, and retained in-frame beta chains. CDR3 protein duplicates are merged, each entry listing the most common genes and DNA. The V and J calls and clone size come from TCRdb's table, not from the authors' own analysis. Across this sample there are just under 95,000 distinct CDR3 sequences, with approximately 12% seen only once. Jointly, the top ten make up approximately 39% of the sample.

Overall results and qualifications from the work: Ubiquitous expanded tumor TCRs showed up in blood more often at tumor resection than at routine follow-up. Confirming at a functional level the hypothesis that regional TCRs recognize regional mutations was considered to require additional single-cell paired TCR alpha and beta sequencing.

This clonotype was sampled from a male donor with early-stage non-small cell lung cancer. This sample comprised PBMCs, obtained at surgery. This receptor chain uses TRBV6-2 or TRBV6-3 and TRBJ2-1, with 10 bases aligning to TRBD2. The CDR3 sequence is CASSPTSGAGPPYNEQFF. The sequence in DNA is TGTGCCAGCAGCCCCACTAGCGGGGCCGGCCCCCCCTACAATGAGCAGTTCTTC.